The T cell receptor (beta chain) described here comes from a study of sequential checkpoint blockade in melanoma. Study context: Randomization was 1:1 between first-line nivolumab→ipilimumab and ipilimumab→nivolumab.

Unmatched junction bases numbered 6, after V lost 3 bases and J lost 8 bases. The CDR3 spans 14 residues. Germline V CDR1 and CDR2: SGHTA, FQGNSA. As for treatment: randomized to nivolumab then ipilimumab (arm A) or the reverse (arm B). PBMC sorting kept live CD3+CD8+ cells without CD19 or CD56. Some clones are missing from TCRdb's copy, which holds only in-frame ones; the method was immunoSEQ multiplex PCR. Here the sample spans about 10,000 clones, more than 60% being singletons. The source material was CD8+ T cells sorted from blood (inferred from file names), sampled from a patient given nivolumab and ipilimumab in sequence. J is TRBJ2-1 and V is TRBV7-2; 8 nucleotides line up with TRBD2. The receptor was derived from a human donor with melanoma. The CDR3 protein is CASSFGLALDEQFF. The DNA of the CDR3 is TGTGCCAGCAGCTTCGGACTAGCTCTGGATGAGCAGTTCTTC.